The T cell receptor beta chain described here comes from a study of T cell responses to AZD1222 COVID-19 vaccine (dated by TCRdb to the early 2020s). For context, the study as a whole: AZD1222 recipients whose second dose came at about 4 weeks and those whose second dose came at about 12 weeks were combined into one group, since spike-specific TCR depth and breadth did not differ between the two schedules. TCR sequencing covered more than 230 trial participants: some 210 given two doses of AZD1222 and 26 given two doses of MenACWY control vaccine. Enrollment into the trials was organized by age into subgroups of 18-55, 56-69 and 70-plus years, and those subgroups contained roughly 160, 29 and 62 TCR-sequenced participants, respectively.

The CDR3 regions of human TCRbeta chains were analyzed by immunosequencing. On the study's bioinformatics: TCRs in the repertoires were compared against a reference library of SARS-CoV-2-specific TCRs that had been generated with the MIRA antigen-specificity platform. Breadth was defined as the fraction of unique TCRs that were SARS-CoV-2-associated. Depth was defined as the fraction of total T cells that were SARS-CoV-2-associated. Using the MIRA data, each spike-specific TCR was assigned both to the spike region to which the TCR was reactive and to a CD4 or CD8 class. Log10-transformed breadth and depth values were compared by one-way ANOVA with Sidak's multiple comparisons tests. What TCRdb holds here is the immuneACCESS table cut down to in-frame rearrangements. Part of the clones is not present; checked against another copy, under half of the missing clones reflect an unresolved V gene, and the others are unexplained. The DNA was the basis for D and trimming; V, J and clone size are from that table. The sample yields about 200,000 clones; almost 95% were counted once. The ten largest clonotypes hold approximately 1.3% of the sample.

As encoded in the germline V gene, CDR1 is MDHEN while CDR2 is SYDVKM. V gives up 5 bases and J gives up 1 base, and the segment between their germline ends measures 14 bases. The CDR3 goes from the cysteine to the phenylalanine over 15 residues. The DNA shown is the 45-base CDR3, in frame from base 1. This specimen's time point label, interpreted: baseline before first vaccination. The vaccinee samples were drawn from two UK trials, COV001 and COV002, one of which was a single-blind randomized controlled phase 2/3 trial testing AZD1222 (ChAdOx1 nCoV-19) in healthy adults. For TCRbeta chain sequencing, PBMC samples from trial participants were taken at day 0 and at day 28 after the second dose. Concerning this clone itself: Its antigen is unknown. The sample holds no much larger clone one base away, and base qualities are not on file.

The full study reports these points: The 56-69-year group was small, and its depth increase did not reach significance, likely because of low power. After two AZD1222 doses, spike-specific TCR breadth and depth were significantly higher than at day 0 and than in MenACWY recipients. The whole spike protein was spanned by vaccine-associated CD4 TCRs, and dominant responses were seen in regions 160-218 and 743-854. Participants were mostly white British, with more females than males. The authors suggested clonal diversity may have been underestimated. Epitopes outside the regions mutated in the B.1.351 and B.1.1.7 variants were reportedly recognized by nearly half of the unique spike-specific TCRs. Because no samples from the day 14 peak response were available, repertoires could be characterized only after the peak T cell response. Conclusions about previously exposed vaccinees are limited, since just 5 to 7 AZD1222 recipients were seropositive for SARS-CoV-2 at baseline.

Rearrangement joined TRBV28 to TRBJ2-5, with a tentative D gene TRBD2 over 6 matching bases. This sample comprised peripheral blood, obtained on day 0 of AZD1222 vaccination. The receptor was derived from an adult in good health. Here is the DNA: TGTGCCAGCAGTCCGATCCGGGGGTCCCAAGAGACCCAGTACTTC. The encoded protein is CASSPIRGSQETQYF.